The T cell receptor (beta chain) under discussion was sequenced for a study of shared clonotypes between healthy human individuals. Regarding the study as a whole: Clonotype sharing levels among donors were expected to vary with sequencing depth.

Samples left unsorted employed approximately 90 million PBMCs for genomic DNA. Here immunoSEQ multiplex PCR was the method, and the copy in TCRdb shows in-frame clones only, minus some. The sample includes approximately 500,000 clones, 60% to 80% seen only once; the top ten take approximately 12%. This CDR3 has 16 amino acids. CDR1 is SGHTA and CDR2 is FQGNSA in the germline V gene. Trimming removed 5 bases at V and 3 bases at J, with 20 bases between. As to this clone: Its antigen remains unidentified.

The chain employs TRBV7-2 and TRBJ2-7, with D maybe TRBD1 (5 bases). The TCR originated in a middle-aged woman in good health. Some clones in this sample may be carry-over from other donors' samples. The material sequenced was PBMCs. The CDR3: CASSVSRTQGRYEQYF. CDR3 DNA sequence: TGTGCCAGCAGCGTTAGCCGAACTCAGGGTCGCTACGAGCAGTACTTC.